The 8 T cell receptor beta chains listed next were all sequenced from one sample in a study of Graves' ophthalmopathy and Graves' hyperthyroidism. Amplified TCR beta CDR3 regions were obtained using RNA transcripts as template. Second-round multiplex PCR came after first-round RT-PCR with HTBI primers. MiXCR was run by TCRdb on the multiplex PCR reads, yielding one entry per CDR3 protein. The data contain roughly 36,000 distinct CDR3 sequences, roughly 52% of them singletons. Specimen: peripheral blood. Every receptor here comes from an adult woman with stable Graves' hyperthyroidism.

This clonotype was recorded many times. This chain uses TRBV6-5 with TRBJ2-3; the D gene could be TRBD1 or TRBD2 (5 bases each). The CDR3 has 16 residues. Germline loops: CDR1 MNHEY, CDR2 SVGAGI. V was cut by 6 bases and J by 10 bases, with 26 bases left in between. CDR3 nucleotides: TGTGCCAGCAGCCGTCCGGGACCAGTGACGCCTCGGTCGCAGTATTTT. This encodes CASSRPGPVTPRSQYF.

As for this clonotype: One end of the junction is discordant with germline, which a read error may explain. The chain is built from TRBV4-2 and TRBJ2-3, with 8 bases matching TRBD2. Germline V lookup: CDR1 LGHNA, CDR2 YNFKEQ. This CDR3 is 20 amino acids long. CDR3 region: CASSQPLGNGRARQADTRYF. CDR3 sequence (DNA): TGTGCCAGCAGCCAACCTCTAGGCAACGGGAGGGCCCGTCAGGCAGATACGCGGTATTTT.

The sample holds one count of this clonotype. The CDR3 nucleotides read TGTGCCAGCAGCTTAGGACCTCTCGGGGAGACCCAGTACTTC. Translating gives CASSLGPLGETQYF. This rearrangement joins TRBV7-9 to TRBJ2-5; D not certain. Germline V gene sequence: CDR1 SEHNR, CDR2 FQNEAQ (reference sequence). This CDR3 is 14 amino acids long. V lost 1 base to trimming and J lost 5 bases, with 11 bases between them.

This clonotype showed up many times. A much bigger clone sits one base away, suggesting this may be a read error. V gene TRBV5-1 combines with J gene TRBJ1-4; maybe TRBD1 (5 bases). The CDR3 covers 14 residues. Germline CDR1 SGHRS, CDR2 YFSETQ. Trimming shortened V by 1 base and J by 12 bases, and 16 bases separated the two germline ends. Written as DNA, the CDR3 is TGCGCCAGCAGCTTGCCGGGACGGGAGGAAGAACTGTTTTTT. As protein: CASSLPGREEELFF.

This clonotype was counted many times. CDR3 coding DNA: TGCAGTGCTAGAGAAGAGCGGGAGGCCCCCCTTCAAGAGACCCAGTACTTC. This encodes CSAREEREAPLQETQYF. The rearrangement uses TRBV20-1 and TRBJ2-5, with 9 bases fitting TRBD2. The CDR3 totals 17 residues. Germline values: CDR1 DFQATT, CDR2 SNEGSKA (reference sequence). V lost 0 bases and J lost 2; bases outside the gene matches: 10.

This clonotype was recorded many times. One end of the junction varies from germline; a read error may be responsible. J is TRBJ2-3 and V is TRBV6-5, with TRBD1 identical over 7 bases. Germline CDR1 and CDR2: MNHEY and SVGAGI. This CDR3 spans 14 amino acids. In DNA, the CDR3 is TGTGCCAGCAGTTACCCCACAGGGACAGATGCGCAGTATTTT. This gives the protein CASSYPTGTDAQYF.

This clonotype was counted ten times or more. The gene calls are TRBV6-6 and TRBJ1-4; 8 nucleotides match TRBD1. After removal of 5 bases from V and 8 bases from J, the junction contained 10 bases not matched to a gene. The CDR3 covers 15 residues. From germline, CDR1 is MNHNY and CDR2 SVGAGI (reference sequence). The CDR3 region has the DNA TGTGCCAGCAGTCCCGACAGGGGTTTTTGGGAAAAACTGTTTTTT. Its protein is CASSPDRGFWEKLFF.

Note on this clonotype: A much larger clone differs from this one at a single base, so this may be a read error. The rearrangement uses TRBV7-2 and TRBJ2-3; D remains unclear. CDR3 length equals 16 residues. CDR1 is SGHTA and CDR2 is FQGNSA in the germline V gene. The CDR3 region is CASSPQGRRVTDTRYF. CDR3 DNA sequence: TGTGCCAGCAGCCCCCAAGGCCGGCGCGTCACAGATACGCGGTATTTT.